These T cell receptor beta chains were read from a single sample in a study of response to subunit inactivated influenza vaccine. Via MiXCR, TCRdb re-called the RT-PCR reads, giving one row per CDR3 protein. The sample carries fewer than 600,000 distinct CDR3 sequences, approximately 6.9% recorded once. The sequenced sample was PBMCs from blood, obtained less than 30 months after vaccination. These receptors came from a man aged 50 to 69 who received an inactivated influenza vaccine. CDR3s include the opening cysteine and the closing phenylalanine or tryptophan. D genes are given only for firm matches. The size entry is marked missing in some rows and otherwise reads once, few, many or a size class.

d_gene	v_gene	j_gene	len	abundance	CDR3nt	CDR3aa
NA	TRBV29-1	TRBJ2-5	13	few	TGCAGCGTTTCTCGGACACCAGGAGAGACCCAGTACTTC	CSVSRTPGETQYF
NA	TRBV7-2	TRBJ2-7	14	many	TGTGCCAGCAGCTTAGAAGGCTTTTCCTACGAGCAGTACTTC	CASSLEGFSYEQYF
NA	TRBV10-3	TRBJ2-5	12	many	TGTGCCATCAGTGAGGGATTGGAGACCCAGTACTTC	CAISEGLETQYF
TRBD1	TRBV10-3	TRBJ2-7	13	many	TGTGCCATCAGGGGACAGGGGCTTTACGAGCAGTACTTC	CAIRGQGLYEQYF
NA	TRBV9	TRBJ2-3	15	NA	TGTGCCAGCAGCAAAACCGACGGATACACAGATACGCAGTATTTT	CASSKTDGYTDTQYF
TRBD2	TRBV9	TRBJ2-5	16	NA	TGTGCCAGCAGCGTAGGGCTAGCGGGGGCCCCAGAGACCCAGTACTTC	CASSVGLAGAPETQYF
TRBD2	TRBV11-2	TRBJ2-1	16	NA	TGTGCCAGCAGCCTCACGGGACTAGCGGTCCGCAATGAGCAGTTCTTC	CASSLTGLAVRNEQFF
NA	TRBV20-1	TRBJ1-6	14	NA	TGCAGTGCTAGCCCGAGCTCCTATAATTCACCCCTCCACTTT	CSASPSSYNSPLHF
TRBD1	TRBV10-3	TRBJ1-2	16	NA	TGTGCCATCAGTGGCTACCCGGGACAGAGGGGGCTCGGCTACACCTTC	CAISGYPGQRGLGYTF
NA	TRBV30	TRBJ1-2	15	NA	TGTGCCTGGAGCTTTCTTACAGGGCCCAACTATGGCTACACCTTC	CAWSFLTGPNYGYTF
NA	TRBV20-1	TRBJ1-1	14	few	TGCAGTGCTAGTCCGGGCAGATTGAACACTGAAGCTTTCTTT	CSASPGRLNTEAFF
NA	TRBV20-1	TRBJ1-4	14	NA	TGCAGTGCTAGCTTCAGGGGAGTCACTGAAAAACTGTTTTTT	CSASFRGVTEKLFF
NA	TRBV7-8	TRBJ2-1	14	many	TGTGCCAGCAGCTTAGCGGTAGGGATAAATGAGCAGTTCTTC	CASSLAVGINEQFF
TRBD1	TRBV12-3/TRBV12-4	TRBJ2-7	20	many	TGTGCCAGCAGTCCACTACGGACAGGGTTATTGAAAGGCCACTCCTACGAGCAGTACTTC	CASSPLRTGLLKGHSYEQYF
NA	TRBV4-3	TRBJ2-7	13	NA	TGCGCCAGCAGCCAAGATACGAGGACGGAGCAGTACTTC	CASSQDTRTEQYF
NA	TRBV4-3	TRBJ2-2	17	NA	TGCGCCAGCAGCCAAGATAGACAGTCCCGAGGGGCCGGGGAGCTGTTTTTT	CASSQDRQSRGAGELFF
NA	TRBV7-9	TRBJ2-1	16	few	TGTGCCAGCAGCCTAGTCGGACTGAACCTCTACAATGAGCAGTTCTTC	CASSLVGLNLYNEQFF
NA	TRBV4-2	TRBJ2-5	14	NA	TGTGCCAGCAGCCCAGGTTCTAATCAAGAGACCCAGTACTTC	CASSPGSNQETQYF
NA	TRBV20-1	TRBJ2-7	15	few	TGCAGTGCTGATCGGGACTCGGGCTTTGGGGGTGAGCAGTACTTC	CSADRDSGFGGEQYF
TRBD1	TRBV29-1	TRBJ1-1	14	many	TGCAGCGTCCGGGAGGGACAGGGGCCGGGTAAAGCTTTCTTT	CSVREGQGPGKAFF
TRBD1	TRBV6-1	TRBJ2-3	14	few	TGTGCCAGCCCGGGACAGGGAGGCACAGATACGCAGTATTTT	CASPGQGGTDTQYF
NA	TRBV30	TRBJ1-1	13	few	TGTGCCTGGAGTCACAGGAATAGAGCTGAAGCTTTCTTT	CAWSHRNRAEAFF
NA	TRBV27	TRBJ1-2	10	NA	TGTGCCAGCTCCGGCTATGGCCACACCTTC	CASSGYGHTF
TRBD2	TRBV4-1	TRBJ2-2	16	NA	TGCGCCAGCAGCCAAGGCCCCAGGGAGGGCACCGGGGAGCTGTTTTTT	CASSQGPREGTGELFF
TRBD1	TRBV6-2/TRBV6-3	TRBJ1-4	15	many	TGTGCCAGCAAGACGAACAGGGGGCCTTATGAAAAACTGTTTTTT	CASKTNRGPYEKLFF
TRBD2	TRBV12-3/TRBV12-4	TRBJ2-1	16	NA	TGTGCCAGCAGTTTAGGGGGACTAGTGATTTACAATGAGCAGTTCTTC	CASSLGGLVIYNEQFF
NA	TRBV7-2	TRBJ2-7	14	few	TGTGCCAGCAGCCCGCTCCGGGGGACTGTCGAGCAGTACTTC	CASSPLRGTVEQYF
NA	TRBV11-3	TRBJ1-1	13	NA	TGTGCCAGCAGCTTCAAGGGGTACACTGAAGCTTTCTTT	CASSFKGYTEAFF
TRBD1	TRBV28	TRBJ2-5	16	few	TGTGCCAGCAGTTTCTCCGGGACAGGGGGCGCAAAGACCCAGTACTTC	CASSFSGTGGAKTQYF
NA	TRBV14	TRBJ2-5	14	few	TGTGCCAGCAGCCAAGTCCACAGGGCAGGGACCCAGTACTTC	CASSQVHRAGTQYF